Listed below are T cell receptor beta chains from one sample, sequenced in a study of post-analysis software for immune sequencing data. TCRdb reprocessed the PCR reads via MiXCR and lists one record per CDR3 protein. In the table there are roughly 600,000 distinct CDR3 sequences, roughly two fifths of which are singletons. Sequencing was performed on blood. These receptors came from a girl between 5 and 17 years old with multiple sclerosis. The CDR3 runs from the conserved cysteine through the conserved F or W. The D gene is left open where the match is weak. Clone size is not always given. Where it is, it says once, few, many or a class for expanded clones.

J gene,clone size,CDR3 length,V gene,D gene,CDR3 protein,CDR3 DNA
TRBJ2-5,-,11,TRBV12-3/TRBV12-4,-,CASSFQGLQYF,TGTGCCAGCAGTTTCCAAGGGTTACAGTACTTC
TRBJ2-3,-,15,TRBV28,TRBD2,CASSPQSSGRASQYF,TGTGCCAGCAGCCCTCAGAGTAGCGGGAGGGCGTCGCAGTATTTT
TRBJ2-4,-,17,TRBV6-2/TRBV6-3,-,CASSSPDPPLAKNIQYF,TGTGCCAGCAGTAGTCCGGACCCCCCACTAGCCAAAAACATTCAGTACTTC
TRBJ2-3,-,10,TRBV6-1,-,CASRVDTQYF,TGTGCCAGCAGGGTAGATACGCAGTATTTT
TRBJ2-1,-,16,TRBV12-3/TRBV12-4,TRBD2,CASSPLAGGVRNEQFF,TGTGCCAGCAGCCCACTAGCGGGGGGCGTGAGAAATGAGCAGTTCTTC
TRBJ2-1,-,16,TRBV30,-,CAWSVVRAPSYNEQFF,TGTGCCTGGAGTGTAGTGCGGGCACCATCCTACAATGAGCAGTTCTTC
TRBJ2-3,once,12,TRBV29-1,-,CSVGLASDTQYF,TGCAGCGTAGGGCTCGCCTCGGATACGCAGTATTTT
TRBJ2-3,-,16,TRBV5-6,TRBD1,CASSSTGTFRTDTQYF,TGTGCCAGCAGTTCGACAGGGACGTTCCGCACAGATACGCAGTATTTT
TRBJ2-1,-,14,TRBV29-1,TRBD1,CSVGGQGTRNEQFF,TGCAGCGTTGGCGGACAGGGGACAAGGAATGAGCAGTTCTTC
TRBJ2-4,-,15,TRBV11-1,-,CASSPRGAAKNIQYF,TGTGCCAGCAGCCCGAGGGGGGCCGCCAAAAACATTCAGTACTTC
TRBJ2-5,few,16,TRBV14,-,CASSQGVRIGRETQYF,TGTGCCAGCAGCCAAGGGGTGAGGATCGGACGAGAGACCCAGTACTTC
TRBJ2-7,-,16,TRBV5-1,TRBD1,CASSADRDRGSYEQYF,TGCGCCAGCAGCGCGGACCGGGACAGGGGTTCCTACGAGCAGTACTTC
TRBJ2-4,-,15,TRBV5-6,TRBD1,CASSLDRSPGNIQYF,TGTGCCAGCAGCCTGGACAGGTCTCCAGGGAACATTCAGTACTTC
TRBJ2-7,-,12,TRBV3-1,-,CASSLPQGEQYF,TGTGCCAGCAGCCTGCCCCAGGGCGAGCAGTACTTC
TRBJ2-7,few,14,TRBV3-1,-,CASSQVLGPYEQYF,TGTGCCAGCAGCCAAGTATTAGGTCCCTACGAGCAGTACTTC
TRBJ2-7,-,12,TRBV29-1,-,CSVGCPGYEQYF,TGCAGCGTTGGTTGCCCGGGCTACGAGCAGTACTTC
TRBJ2-1,-,15,TRBV7-9,-,CASSPSMAKRNEQFF,TGTGCCAGCAGCCCGTCTATGGCGAAGAGGAATGAGCAGTTCTTC
TRBJ2-1,few,14,TRBV7-6,-,CASSLLSGYNEQFF,TGTGCCAGCAGCTTATTGTCGGGCTACAATGAGCAGTTCTTC
TRBJ2-7,-,13,TRBV25-1,-,CASSGALSYEQYF,TGTGCCAGCAGCGGGGCCCTCTCCTACGAGCAGTACTTC
TRBJ2-3,-,13,TRBV3-1,-,CASSQDLVNEQYF,TGTGCCAGCAGCCAAGATTTAGTCAACGAGCAGTATTTT
TRBJ1-1,-,14,TRBV7-2,-,CASSPRAPMHEAFF,TGTGCCAGCAGCCCCCGGGCGCCTATGCATGAAGCTTTCTTT
TRBJ2-5,many,15,TRBV15,-,CATSVTGDGQETQYF,TGTGCCACCAGCGTGACGGGGGACGGCCAAGAGACCCAGTACTTC
TRBJ1-1,few,15,TRBV9,-,CASSVGGVANTEAFF,TGTGCCAGCAGCGTAGGGGGTGTAGCGAACACTGAAGCTTTCTTT
TRBJ2-1,-,12,TRBV12-3/TRBV12-4,-,CASSFPLDEQFF,TGTGCCAGCAGTTTCCCCCTGGATGAGCAGTTCTTC
TRBJ1-6,-,13,TRBV9,-,CASSVDKDSPLHF,TGTGCCAGCAGCGTAGACAAGGATTCACCCCTCCACTTT
TRBJ1-4,few,15,TRBV6-5,-,CASSRIGQSGEKLFF,TGTGCCAGCAGTCGCATTGGGCAGTCAGGTGAAAAACTGTTTTTT
TRBJ1-2,few,15,TRBV6-5,-,CASSPMGADYGGYTF,TGTGCCAGCAGCCCTATGGGGGCGGACTATGGAGGCTACACCTTC
TRBJ2-2,-,14,TRBV20-1,TRBD2,CSASRLAGHQELFF,TGCAGTGCTAGTCGCCTAGCGGGACATCAGGAGCTGTTTTTT
TRBJ1-4,-,16,TRBV6-6,TRBD1,CASSYPLGTGEEKLFF,TGTGCCAGCAGTTACCCCTTGGGGACAGGGGAGGAGAAACTGTTTTTT
TRBJ2-1,-,17,TRBV7-2,-,CASSLALAFGSHNEQFF,TGTGCCAGCAGCTTAGCCCTGGCTTTTGGCAGCCACAATGAGCAGTTCTTC
TRBJ1-4,-,13,TRBV20-1,-,CSTTLPGGGKLFF,TGCAGTACTACTCTTCCGGGAGGAGGAAAACTGTTTTTT
TRBJ2-1,-,14,TRBV6-5,TRBD2,CASSYSSAGGGQFF,TGTGCCAGCAGTTACTCGTCGGCGGGGGGGGGGCAGTTCTTC
TRBJ2-1,-,14,TRBV20-1,-,CSARDQDYPREQFF,TGCAGTGCTAGAGATCAGGACTACCCAAGGGAGCAGTTCTTC
TRBJ2-6,-,16,TRBV5-5,-,CASSSRGGSGANVLTF,TGTGCCAGCAGCTCCCGTGGGGGCTCTGGGGCCAACGTCCTGACTTTC
TRBJ2-4,-,10,TRBV12-3/TRBV12-4,-,CASSGDIQYF,TGTGCCAGCAGCGGAGACATTCAGTACTTC
TRBJ1-2,-,15,TRBV12-3/TRBV12-4,TRBD1,CASSLGGQSNYGYTF,TGTGCCAGCAGCCTAGGGGGACAGTCTAACTATGGCTACACCTTC
TRBJ2-6,once,19,TRBV7-6,TRBD1,CASSLNRGQGMTGANVLTF,TGTGCCAGCAGCCTAAATCGAGGACAGGGGATGACTGGGGCCAACGTCCTGACTTTC
TRBJ1-2,-,12,TRBV6-4,-,CASSGGNHGYTF,TGTGCCAGCAGTGGAGGGAACCATGGCTACACCTTC
TRBJ2-7,-,14,TRBV29-1,TRBD2,CSVALAGGPSFRYF,TGCAGCGTTGCTCTAGCGGGAGGCCCATCCTTTAGGTACTTC
TRBJ2-3,-,15,TRBV9,-,CASSVGRTLGDTQYF,TGTGCCAGCAGCGTAGGTCGGACTCTAGGGGATACGCAGTATTTT
TRBJ1-2,few,14,TRBV12-3/TRBV12-4,TRBD1,CASNTAGGGYGYTF,TGTGCCAGCAATACCGCAGGGGGCGGGTATGGCTACACCTTC
TRBJ1-2,-,16,TRBV12-3/TRBV12-4,-,CASSSTGPSTNYGYTF,TGTGCCAGCAGTTCGACCGGGCCCTCGACTAACTATGGCTACACCTTC
TRBJ2-3,-,17,TRBV7-8,-,CASSLRDLAYRPDTQYF,TGTGCCAGCAGCTTAAGGGACTTAGCTTATAGGCCAGATACGCAGTATTTT